This is a list of T cell receptor beta chains from one sample in a study of shared clonotypes between healthy human individuals. The assay was immunoSEQ multiplex PCR, and TCRdb's table has in-frame clones only and misses some. The sample has about 730,000 clones, roughly 72% seen once. The sample taken for sequencing was memory CD4+ T cells sorted from blood. Every receptor here comes from a woman in her thirties in good health. Both conserved end residues are part of each CDR3. A D gene is named only where the DNA matches it firmly. Size tells how often a clone was seen (once, few, many) or the class of an expanded clone, and some rows leave it out.

v_gene	d_gene	j_gene	abundance	CDR3nt	CDR3aa
TRBV7-9	-	TRBJ2-3	few	TGTGCCAGCAGCCCAGGACAATCCACAGATACGCAGTATTTT	CASSPGQSTDTQYF
TRBV25-1	TRBD2	TRBJ2-5	-	TGTGCCAGCAGTGAATTCCTAGCGGGAGAGACCCAGTACTTC	CASSEFLAGETQYF
TRBV2	TRBD2	TRBJ2-2	few	TGTGCCAGCAGTGAAGCGAGACTAGCCGTCGGGGAGCTGTTTTTT	CASSEARLAVGELFF
TRBV28	-	TRBJ1-1	-	TGTGCCAGCAGTTTACCTTATCTGAACACTGAAGCTTTCTTT	CASSLPYLNTEAFF
TRBV27	-	TRBJ2-2	few	TGTGCCAGCAGTCAACCTGTGGGAGGATTGTACACCGGGGAGCTGTTTTTT	CASSQPVGGLYTGELFF
TRBV19	-	TRBJ2-5	few	TGTGCCAGTAGTACCCAGCAAGAGACCCAGTACTTC	CASSTQQETQYF
TRBV6-5	-	TRBJ1-3	-	TGTGCCAGCAGTCGCGGTTCTGGAAACACCATATATTTT	CASSRGSGNTIYF
TRBV28	-	TRBJ2-1	few	TGTGCCAGCACCATCAACAATGAGCAGTTCTTC	CASTINNEQFF
TRBV5-4	-	TRBJ1-6	-	TGTGCCAGCAGCGGGGGGACCGGGGGTCGAAATTCACCCCTCCACTTT	CASSGGTGGRNSPLHF
TRBV21-1	-	TRBJ2-3	-	TGTGCCAGCAGCAAGCCGCCGCAGAACGAAGATACGCAGTATTTT	CASSKPPQNEDTQYF
TRBV5-1	-	TRBJ2-3	-	TGCGCCAGCAGCTCCGGGACGGGGAACACAGATACGCAGTATTTT	CASSSGTGNTDTQYF
TRBV7-9	-	TRBJ1-1	-	TGTGCCAGCAGCTTAGTCGACCGGAAGCATGTTGAAGCTTTCTTT	CASSLVDRKHVEAFF
TRBV27	-	TRBJ1-1	few	TGTGCCAGCAGTTTAATCGTGGACACTGAAGCTTTCTTT	CASSLIVDTEAFF